Listed here are 18 T cell receptor beta chains from one sample, sequenced in a study of blood T cell repertoires in COVID-19. The table came from immunoSEQ multiplex PCR; TCRdb's copy has only in-frame clones and leaves some out. This table has 350,000 to 400,000 clones, approximately 90% appearing once. Sequencing was done on a sample of PBMCs or T cells enriched from blood (not recorded which). The receptors originated from a woman under 30 who had recovered from COVID-19.

This sequence joins TRBV15 and TRBJ1-4, with D tentatively TRBD1 (6 bases). Germline lookup yields CDR1 LNHNV and CDR2 YYDKDF (reference sequence). This CDR3 is 14 amino acids long. V lost 3 bases and J lost 6, with 11 bases in between. The CDR3 loop is CATSSRDKYEKLFF. The CDR3 DNA reads as TGTGCCACCAGCAGCCGGGACAAGTATGAAAAACTGTTTTTT.

The V call is TRBV7-9, the J call TRBJ2-4; TRBD1 agrees at 10 bases. The CDR3 totals 17 residues. Germline CDR1 SEHNR, CDR2 FQNEAQ (reference sequence). Trimming removed 5 bases from V and 3 bases from J; junction bases left unmatched: 10. Here the CDR3 reads CASSPGTGEVGKNIQYF. Here the CDR3 DNA reads TGTGCCAGCAGCCCCGGGACAGGGGAGGTCGGCAAAAACATTCAGTACTTC. Full variable domain (outside the CDR3, taken from reference TRBV7-9 and TRBJ2-4): DTGVSQNPRHKITKRGQNVTFRCDPISEHNRLYWYRQTLGQGPEFLTYFQNEAQLEKSRLLSDRFSAERPKGSFSTLEIQRTEQGDSAMYLCASSPGTGEVGKNIQYFGAGTRLSVL.

This sequence joins TRBV6-5 and TRBJ2-7; 7 bases map to TRBD1. Per the germline V gene, CDR1 is MNHEY and CDR2 is SVGAGI. This CDR3 is built from 15 residues. Germline trimming cut 7 bases from V and 1 base from J; bases unmatched to any gene: 10. The CDR3 DNA is TGTGCCAGCATCCTTGACAGGGTAGGATCCTACGAGCAGTACTTC. Its translation: CASILDRVGSYEQYF.

The gene calls are TRBV30 and TRBJ2-3, with 8 bases that match TRBD2. V dropped 2 bases and J dropped 5; count of bases not matched to a gene: 12. This CDR3 region has 16 residues. Germline V gene data show CDR1 as GTSNPN and CDR2 as SVGIG (reference sequence). DNA for the CDR3: TGTGCCTGGAGTCAAGGACTAGCAGGGCGTAGAGATACGCAGTATTTT. Its protein product is CAWSQGLAGRRDTQYF.

The gene calls are TRBV3-1 (or the pseudogene TRBV3-2) and TRBJ2-5; TRBD2 agrees at 11 bases. The CDR3 spans 17 residues. Trimming removed 4 bases from V and 3 bases from J; junction bases left unmatched: 10. CDR1 LGHDT and CDR2 YNNKEL come from the germline V gene (reference sequence). The chain's CDR3 is CASSPRGLAGGKETQYF. The CDR3 bases are TGTGCCAGCAGCCCCCGGGGTCTAGCGGGGGGAAAAGAGACCCAGTACTTC.

V and J are TRBV10-3 and TRBJ1-1, with D possibly being TRBD1 (5 bases). The germline V gene encodes CDR1 ENHRY and CDR2 SYGVKD. Trimming took 0 bases from V and 11 from J, leaving 16 bases between them. The CDR3 is 14 residues long. This CDR3 reads CAISESRDPSGAFF. In nucleotides, the CDR3 is TGTGCCATCAGTGAGTCCCGGGACCCCAGCGGGGCTTTCTTT.

CDR3 nucleotides: TGCGCCAGCAGCCAAGGGGGGACAGTAGCCTACGAGCAGTACTTC. Translating gives CASSQGGTVAYEQYF. This chain uses TRBV4-1 with TRBJ2-7; TRBD1 matches 7 bases. The germline V gene has CDR1 MGHRA and CDR2 YSYEKL. The CDR3 is 15 residues long. V dropped 1 base and J dropped 2; count of bases not matched to a gene: 5.

The chain is built from TRBV7-2 and TRBJ1-3; D gene ambiguous. The V gene lost 4 bases and the J gene lost 4 bases, with 8 bases spanning the gap. Germline values: CDR1 SGHTA, CDR2 FQGNSA. The CDR3 runs to 13 residues. In DNA, the CDR3 is TGTGCCAGCAGCTCTCAGTCGGGAAACACCATATATTTT. Translated, it gives CASSSQSGNTIYF.

The chain links TRBV3-1 (or the pseudogene TRBV3-2) to TRBJ2-5; D not certain. This CDR3 comprises 15 residues. In germline, CDR1 is LGHDT, CDR2 YNNKEL (reference sequence). Trimming stripped 5 bases from V and 6 bases from J, with 19 bases between. CDR3 nucleotide sequence: TGTGCCAGCAGCGAGTCGTTAGCCGTGCGAAAGACCCAGTACTTC. This codes for CASSESLAVRKTQYF.

The chain joins TRBV15 to TRBJ2-6, with 7 bases matching TRBD2. The CDR3 spans 19 residues. Germline V CDR1 and CDR2: LNHNV, YYDKDF (reference sequence). J lost 2 bases, V lost 3 bases, and 13 bases had no gene match. The CDR3 DNA follows: TGTGCCACCAGCAGCGCCTGGGGTCCAGGGACTACTGGGGCCAACGTCCTGACTTTC. Amino acids: CATSSAWGPGTTGANVLTF.

The chain joins TRBV6-5 to TRBJ1-3; perhaps TRBD1 as D (5 bases). V was pared by 7 bases and J by 4 bases, with 14 bases between. The CDR3 runs 14 residues. Germline V gives CDR1 MNHEY, CDR2 SVGAGI. The CDR3 region is CASTSTGVGNTIYF. The CDR3 DNA is TGTGCCAGCACCTCCACGGGGGTCGGAAACACCATATATTTT.

The rearrangement joins TRBV13 to TRBJ2-7; 9 nucleotides line up with TRBD1. Trimming cost V 11 bases and J 1 base; bases outside gene matches: 6. Germline CDR1 PRHDT, CDR2 FYEKMQ (reference sequence). The CDR3 totals 13 residues. The CDR3 DNA follows: TGTGCCGCGGGGGACAGGGATTCCTACGAGCAGTACTTC. It translates to CAAGDRDSYEQYF.

This sequence joins TRBV28 and TRBJ2-1; 8 bases match TRBD2. The CDR3 totals 15 residues. V lost 4 bases, J lost 14 bases, and 16 bases stayed unmatched. Germline CDR1 MDHEN, CDR2 SYDVKM. The CDR3, as DNA: TGTGCCAGCAGTTCTCCAGGTAGCGGGGCCCCCAGTAAGTTCTTC. Protein sequence: CASSSPGSGAPSKFF.

The chain has TRBV5-6 and TRBJ2-2, with D perhaps matching TRBD1 (8 bases). The germline V and J ends were trimmed by 4 bases and 2 bases, with 18 bases remaining between them. In germline, CDR1 is SGHDT, CDR2 YYEEEE. The CDR3 is 17 residues long. CDR3 residues: CASSLGGTGGNTGELFF. CDR3 nucleotide sequence: TGTGCCAGCAGCCTGGGGGGGACAGGAGGTAACACCGGGGAGCTGTTTTTT.

This rearrangement joins TRBV7-8 to TRBJ1-6; unclear D gene. CDR1 is SGHVS and CDR2 is FQNEAQ in the germline V gene. V was trimmed by 5 bases and J by 7 bases, leaving 15 bases between them. The CDR3 spans 15 residues. This CDR3 is CASSHATGKNSPLHF. Here the CDR3 DNA reads TGTGCCAGCAGCCATGCCACGGGAAAAAATTCACCCCTCCACTTT. The full variable domain, its missing parts supplied by reference TRBV7-8 and TRBJ1-6, is GAGVSQSPRYKVAKRGQDVALRCDPISGHVSLFWYQQALGQGPEFLTYFQNEAQLDKSGLPSDRFFAERPEGSVSTLKIQRTQQEDSAVYLCASSHATGKNSPLHFGNGTRLTVT.

The DNA of the CDR3 is TGTGCCAGCAGCCCTCAAGCCCATAACTATGGCTACACCTTC. Its translation: CASSPQAHNYGYTF. The J gene is TRBJ1-2, the V gene TRBV7-2; D gene ambiguous. CDR1 is SGHTA and CDR2 is FQGNSA in the germline V gene. The CDR3 runs 14 residues. The ends were cut back, 5 bases at V and 1 base at J, with 11 bases in the middle.

This chain connects TRBV4-1 to TRBJ2-7, with D maybe TRBD1 (6 bases). The CDR3 is made up of 15 amino acids. Germline loops: CDR1 MGHRA, CDR2 YSYEKL. V lost 4 bases to trimming and J lost 2 bases, with 15 bases between them. This chain's CDR3 is CASSLSQDSTYEQYF. CDR3 DNA sequence: TGCGCCAGCAGCCTGAGCCAGGACAGTACCTACGAGCAGTACTTC.

This chain uses TRBV15 with TRBJ1-1; D remains ambiguous. There are 12 residues in the CDR3. Trimming took off 8 bases at V and 3 bases at J, with 10 bases between the two ends. Per germline, CDR1 LNHNV and CDR2 YYDKDF (reference sequence). The CDR3 nucleotides read TGTGCCACCGAGAACCGGGACACTGAAGCTTTCTTT. It encodes CATENRDTEAFF.